The clone carrying this TCR beta chain was seen a few times. Its target is not known. Donation came from healthy Caucasian individuals in Russia who were aged about 6 to 95. This sample was taken from a study of blood T cells in healthy people across ages. The study's findings and limits: Older age coincided with a roughly linear decline in TCR beta diversity per million T cells. Unsorted PBMC input precluded a conclusive naive versus antigen-experienced comparison.

Sample-barcoded 5' priming and a J-beta primer mix drove a second PCR of about 7 to 11 cycles. Every sample produced at least 2.5 million CDR3-containing paired-end reads. TCRdb reprocessed the 5' RACE reads via MiXCR and lists one record per CDR3 protein. This sample has 790,000 or so distinct CDR3 sequences; about 61% occur once, and the top ten carry roughly 25%. The V gene's germline CDR1 is SGHVS and CDR2 FQNEAQ. With 1 base removed from V and 5 bases from J, the gap between germline ends came to 21 bases. The CDR3 totals 18 residues. J is TRBJ2-1 and V is TRBV7-8; D is ambiguous. Material for sequencing was blood. This clonotype originated in a man aged 40-49 years in good health. DNA for the CDR3: TGTGCCAGCAGCTTAGGTGCTCCCGACTCATCGGTTAACAATGAGCAGTTCTTC. Translated: CASSLGAPDSSVNNEQFF. The full variable domain, rest sourced from reference TRBV7-8 and TRBJ2-1, is GAGVSQSPRYKVAKRGQDVALRCDPISGHVSLFWYQQALGQGPEFLTYFQNEAQLDKSGLPSDRFFAERPEGSVSTLKIQRTQQEDSAVYLCASSLGAPDSSVNNEQFFGPGTRLTVL.